This entry lists 29 T cell receptor beta chains sequenced from one sample in a study of T cell responses to AZD1222 COVID-19 vaccine. The data were produced by immunoSEQ multiplex PCR, yet TCRdb's version contains in-frame clones alone and is incomplete. The sample has approximately 150,000 clones; 90% to 95% are singletons. Sequenced material: peripheral blood, taken 28 days after the second AZD1222 dose. The receptors shown here come from an adult who received the AZD1222 COVID-19 vaccine.

The J gene is TRBJ1-5, the V gene TRBV27; the D gene is possibly TRBD1 (5 bases). The V end was cut by 11 bases, the J end by 0 bases, with 14 bases between. The germline V gene has CDR1 MNHEY and CDR2 SMNVEV (reference sequence). The CDR3 covers 14 residues. The CDR3 DNA follows: TGTGCCGGGGGAATGCAGGTTAGCAATCAGCCCCAGCATTTT. This translates into CAGGMQVSNQPQHF.

This rearrangement joins TRBV3-1 (or the pseudogene TRBV3-2) to TRBJ1-4, with D unclear. Germline CDR1 and CDR2: LGHDT and YNNKEL (reference sequence). The length of the CDR3 is 17 residues. This CDR3 reads CASSSFGDPNYNEKLFF. CDR3 DNA: TGTGCTTCCAGCAGTTTCGGCGACCCAAATTATAATGAAAAACTGTTTTTT.

This clone was observed a single time. V usage is TRBV7-2 and J usage is TRBJ1-1; possible D gene TRBD1, 6 bases. Germline V gives CDR1 SGHTA, CDR2 FQGNSA. This CDR3 is built from 14 residues. Trimming removed 4 bases from V and 4 bases from J, with 13 bases in between. The CDR3 reads CASSSGGGSTEAFF. CDR3 nucleotide sequence: TGTGCCAGCAGCTCGGGAGGGGGTAGCACTGAAGCTTTCTTT.

The rearrangement uses TRBV6-1 and TRBJ2-4; TRBD1 is a possible D gene (6 bases). The CDR3 has 16 residues. V was trimmed by 0 bases and J by 0 bases, leaving 9 bases between them. Looked up from germline, CDR1 is MNHNS and CDR2 is SASEGT. CDR3 bases: TGTGCCAGCAGTGAAGCTCGCAGGGGAGCCAAAAACATTCAGTACTTC. This gives the protein CASSEARRGAKNIQYF.

The chain couples TRBV5-4 to TRBJ2-7; 10 bases are shared with TRBD1. V lost 5 bases to trimming and J lost 0 bases; unmatched junction nucleotides: 5. Germline CDR1 SGHNT, CDR2 YYREEE (reference sequence). This CDR3 region has 15 residues. CDR3 residues: CASRSGQGSSYEQYF. CDR3 in DNA: TGTGCCAGCAGATCGGGACAGGGGTCCTCCTACGAGCAGTACTTC.

This clone was found once. V usage is TRBV12-3 or TRBV12-4 and J usage is TRBJ1-1; D remains ambiguous. V lost 7 bases and J 3 bases, leaving 12 bases between the germline ends. This CDR3 has 13 amino acids. The CDR3, as DNA: TGTGCCAGCAAGGCCAGGTTGTACACTGAAGCTTTCTTT. This sequence encodes CASKARLYTEAFF.

The DNA for the CDR3 is TGTGCCAGTAGTATGGCAAGTGTCTCCTACGAGCAGTACTTC. This encodes CASSMASVSYEQYF. The rearrangement uses TRBV19 and TRBJ2-7; the D is unclear. In germline, CDR1 is LNHDA, CDR2 SQIVND (reference sequence). CDR3 size: 14 residues. V gave up 3 bases and J gave up 0 bases, with 9 bases separating them. The entire variable domain, with the rest obtained from reference TRBV19 and TRBJ2-7, is as follows: DGGITQSPKYLFRKEGQNVTLSCEQNLNHDAMYWYRQDPGQGLRLIYYSQIVNDFQKGDIAEGYSVSREKKESFPLTVTSAQKNPTAFYLCASSMASVSYEQYFGPGTRLTVT.

The chain uses TRBV11-3 and TRBJ2-7; D gene ambiguous. V dropped 5 bases and J dropped 5 bases, with 13 bases sitting between them. This CDR3 has 13 residues. Germline lookup yields CDR1 SGHNT and CDR2 YENEEA. For the CDR3, the DNA is TGTGCCAGCAGCGGCCCTAGGACCAACGAGCAGTACTTC. Its translation: CASSGPRTNEQYF.

The chain links TRBV27 to TRBJ2-7, with 7 bases matching TRBD1. The CDR3 loop spans 16 amino acids. V was pared by 5 bases and J by 2 bases, with 12 bases of the junction left unmatched. CDR1 is MNHEY and CDR2 is SMNVEV in the germline V gene (reference sequence). CDR3: CASSTPLGRGTYEQYF. Here the CDR3 DNA reads TGTGCCAGCAGTACCCCCCTTGGCAGGGGGACCTACGAGCAGTACTTC.

J is TRBJ1-2 and V is TRBV24-1, with D unclear. There are 12 residues in the CDR3. Trimming pared 5 bases from V and 5 bases from J, leaving 8 bases between. The germline V gene encodes CDR1 KGHDR and CDR2 SFDVKD. DNA of the CDR3: TGTGCCACCAGTGTGACCACATATGGCTACACCTTC. This gives the protein CATSVTTYGYTF.

This chain connects TRBV11-3 to TRBJ2-3; D uncertain. V lost 6 bases and J 4 bases, leaving 8 bases between the germline ends. CDR3 length: 12 residues. The germline CDR1 and CDR2 sequences are SGHNT and YENEEA. CDR3 sequence reads: CASRLAADTQYF. CDR3 bases: TGTGCCAGCAGGTTGGCCGCAGATACGCAGTATTTT.

The genes are TRBV5-4 and TRBJ2-2; 8 bases are shared with TRBD1. V shed 4 bases and J 5 bases; nucleotides not matched to a gene: 7. CDR1 is SGHNT, CDR2 YYREEE, per germline (reference sequence). This CDR3 region has 15 residues. The CDR3 reads CASSAGTGKTGELFF. The DNA for the CDR3 is TGTGCCAGCAGCGCCGGGACAGGAAAGACCGGGGAGCTGTTTTTT. Filled out from reference TRBV5-4 and TRBJ2-2, the complete variable domain reads ETGVTQSPTHLIKTRGQQVTLRCSSQSGHNTVSWYQQALGQGPQFIFQYYREEENGRGNFPPRFSGLQFPNYSSELNVNALELDDSALYLCASSAGTGKTGELFFGEGSRLTVL.

This clone was counted only a few times. The chain employs TRBV10-3 and TRBJ2-3, with 11 bases lining up with TRBD2. CDR3 length equals 16 residues. CDR1 is ENHRY and CDR2 is SYGVKD in the germline V gene. Trimming removed 7 bases from V and 2 bases from J; junction bases left unmatched: 8. DNA for the CDR3: TGTGCCATCAAACGACTAGCGGGACCCTTCACAGATACGCAGTATTTT. Translated: CAIKRLAGPFTDTQYF.

This clone was seen a handful of times. This sequence joins TRBV5-1 and TRBJ1-1; the match to TRBD1 covers 10 bases. V trimming: 7 bases; J trimming: 5 bases; junction bases outside the gene matches: 5. The CDR3 contains 13 residues. CDR1 is SGHRS and CDR2 is YFSETQ in the germline V gene. As DNA, the CDR3 is TGCGCCAGCTCCGGACAGGGGGTGACTGAAGCTTTCTTT. This translates into CASSGQGVTEAFF.

The chain has TRBV7-9 and TRBJ2-1; 7 bases fit TRBD1. Germline values: CDR1 SEHNR, CDR2 FQNEAQ (reference sequence). The CDR3 totals 19 residues. V lost 1 base to trimming and J lost 5 bases; unmatched junction nucleotides: 17. The CDR3, as DNA: TGTGCCAGCAGCTTAGAAGGTGACAGGGTTCACCAGGGGAACAATGAGCAGTTCTTC. This translates into CASSLEGDRVHQGNNEQFF.

The gene calls are TRBV3-1 (or the pseudogene TRBV3-2) and TRBJ1-3; TRBD1 matches 10 bases. The CDR3 is 13 residues long. Germline V gives CDR1 LGHDT, CDR2 YNNKEL (reference sequence). The J segment lost 7 bases and the V segment lost 5 bases, leaving 2 bases of the junction unmatched. CDR3 in amino acids: CASSSGQGNTIYF. The CDR3 DNA sequence: TGTGCCAGCAGCTCGGGACAGGGGAACACCATATATTTT.

This chain joins TRBV7-8 and TRBJ2-2, with 8 bases that match TRBD2. With 6 bases clipped from V and 2 bases from J, the junction kept 5 bases outside the gene matches. Germline V lookup: CDR1 SGHVS, CDR2 FQNEAQ. This CDR3 is 15 amino acids long. The CDR3 loop reads CASRTSGGNTGELFF. CDR3 in DNA: TGTGCCAGCAGGACAAGCGGGGGAAACACCGGGGAGCTGTTTTTT.

This clone was seen just once. The chain recombines TRBV4-2 with TRBJ2-5, with D possibly TRBD2 on 5 matching bases. Germline V lookup: CDR1 LGHNA, CDR2 YNFKEQ. Trimming removed 0 bases from V and 5 bases from J, with 7 bases in between. The CDR3 length is 13 residues. CDR3 protein: CASSQDGEETQYF. Written as DNA, the CDR3 is TGTGCCAGCAGCCAAGATGGGGAGGAGACCCAGTACTTC.

This sequence joins TRBV7-2 and TRBJ1-1; no clear D gene. V lost 5 bases and J lost 2, with 15 bases in between. This CDR3 has 15 amino acids. Germline V gene data show CDR1 as SGHTA and CDR2 as FQGNSA. This chain's CDR3 is CASSPPGLGNTEAFF. In nucleotides, the CDR3 is TGTGCCAGCAGCCCCCCGGGCCTAGGAAACACTGAAGCTTTCTTT.

The CDR3 coding sequence is TGTGCCAGCAGCTCCGGGCCTAACGGCAACACCATATATTTT. It specifies CASSSGPNGNTIYF. The J gene is TRBJ1-3, the V gene TRBV7-2; D call uncertain. The germline CDR1 and CDR2 sequences are SGHTA and FQGNSA. Trimming cost V 4 bases and J 7 bases, with 14 bases left between them. This CDR3 contains 14 residues.

V gene TRBV12-3 or TRBV12-4 combines with J gene TRBJ1-2; no clear D. This CDR3 is 13 amino acids long. V lost 7 bases to trimming and J lost 4 bases, with 13 bases between them. The CDR3 spells CASNTPGSYGYTF. For the CDR3, the DNA is TGTGCCAGCAACACACCCGGGTCCTATGGCTACACCTTC.

This chain joins TRBV30 and TRBJ1-4; perhaps TRBD1 as D (5 bases). The germline V and J ends were trimmed by 0 bases and 5 bases, with 16 bases remaining between them. This CDR3 has 16 residues. Germline V CDR1 and CDR2: GTSNPN, SVGIG (reference sequence). The CDR3 DNA follows: TGTGCCTGGAGTGTACTGTTAGGGGTGAGGAATGAAAAACTGTTTTTT. It yields the protein CAWSVLLGVRNEKLFF.

This chain uses TRBV7-6 with TRBJ1-1, with D unclear. From germline, CDR1 is SGHVS and CDR2 FNYEAQ. The CDR3 covers 14 residues. V lost 5 bases to trimming and J lost 0 bases, with 10 bases between them. CDR3 residues: CASSRGRLNTEAFF. CDR3 in DNA: TGTGCCAGCAGCCGAGGACGGCTGAACACTGAAGCTTTCTTT. Variable domain in full (rest from reference TRBV7-6 and TRBJ1-1): GAGVSQSPRYKVTKRGQDVALRCDPISGHVSLYWYRQALGQGPEFLTYFNYEAQQDKSGLPNDRFSAERPEGSISTLTIQRTEQRDSAMYRCASSRGRLNTEAFFGQGTRLTVV.

This clone was seen only once. The chain joins TRBV11-3 to TRBJ2-5, with TRBD2 identical over 8 bases. The V gene end was trimmed by 2 bases and the J gene end by 4 bases; junction bases not matched to a gene: 3. This CDR3 contains 14 residues. Germline CDR1 and CDR2: SGHNT and YENEEA. CDR3 nucleotides: TGTGCCAGCAGCTTAACCACTAGCGGAGAGACCCAGTACTTC. This gives the protein CASSLTTSGETQYF.

The chain recombines TRBV7-2 with TRBJ1-3; 7 nucleotides line up with TRBD1. The CDR3 totals 16 residues. In germline, CDR1 is SGHTA, CDR2 FQGNSA. The J segment lost 3 bases and the V segment lost 4 bases, leaving 9 bases of the junction unmatched. The CDR3 DNA follows: TGTGCCAGCAGCTCTTTCTTTGACAGGGATGGAAACACCATATATTTT. It is translated as CASSSFFDRDGNTIYF.

This chain connects TRBV2 to TRBJ1-5; 7 bases match TRBD1. Germline loops: CDR1 SNHLY, CDR2 FYNNEI. Unmatched junction bases numbered 6, after V lost 4 bases and J lost 6 bases. This CDR3 comprises 14 residues. In DNA, the CDR3 is TGTGCCAGCAGTGTTGAGGGGGCGGTTCAGCCCCAGCATTTT. This codes for CASSVEGAVQPQHF.

The J gene is TRBJ1-6, the V gene TRBV6-2 or TRBV6-3; D gene uncertain. The germline V and J ends were trimmed by 4 bases and 0 bases, with 7 bases remaining between them. In germline, CDR1 is MNHEY, CDR2 SVGEGT. This CDR3 contains 15 residues. CDR3 sequence: CASSFQSSYNSPLHF. The CDR3 DNA sequence: TGTGCCAGCAGTTTCCAGAGCTCCTATAATTCACCCCTCCACTTT.

The chain employs TRBV5-1 and TRBJ2-2; D gene ambiguous. The CDR3 runs to 15 residues. V gave up 0 bases and J gave up 2 bases, with 8 bases separating them. Germline CDR1 is SGHRS and CDR2 is YFSETQ. Here the CDR3 DNA reads TGCGCCAGCAGCTTGGGGACGGATAACACCGGGGAGCTGTTTTTT. This translates into CASSLGTDNTGELFF.

This sequence joins TRBV19 and TRBJ2-2; no firm D call. Germline V CDR1 and CDR2: LNHDA, SQIVND (reference sequence). CDR3 length: 16 amino acids. The ends were cut back, 1 base at V and 4 bases at J, with 13 bases in the middle. CDR3 nucleotides: TGTGCCAGTAGTATAGGTGGCAACCGGCGCACCGGGGAGCTGTTTTTT. This sequence encodes CASSIGGNRRTGELFF.